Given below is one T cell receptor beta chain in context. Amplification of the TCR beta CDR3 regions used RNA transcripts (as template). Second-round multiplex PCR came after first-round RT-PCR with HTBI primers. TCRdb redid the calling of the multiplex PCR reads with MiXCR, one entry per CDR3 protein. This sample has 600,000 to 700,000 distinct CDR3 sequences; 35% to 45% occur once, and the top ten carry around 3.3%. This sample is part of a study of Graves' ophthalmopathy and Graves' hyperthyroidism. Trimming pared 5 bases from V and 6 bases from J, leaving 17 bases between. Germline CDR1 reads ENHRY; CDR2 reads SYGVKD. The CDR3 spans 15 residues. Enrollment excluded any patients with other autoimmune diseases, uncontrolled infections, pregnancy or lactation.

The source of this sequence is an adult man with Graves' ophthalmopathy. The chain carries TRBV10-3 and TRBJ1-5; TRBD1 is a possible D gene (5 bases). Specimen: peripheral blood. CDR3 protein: CAISIGGQGRQPQHF. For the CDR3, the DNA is TGTGCCATCAGTATAGGAGGGCAGGGACGTCAGCCCCAGCATTTT.